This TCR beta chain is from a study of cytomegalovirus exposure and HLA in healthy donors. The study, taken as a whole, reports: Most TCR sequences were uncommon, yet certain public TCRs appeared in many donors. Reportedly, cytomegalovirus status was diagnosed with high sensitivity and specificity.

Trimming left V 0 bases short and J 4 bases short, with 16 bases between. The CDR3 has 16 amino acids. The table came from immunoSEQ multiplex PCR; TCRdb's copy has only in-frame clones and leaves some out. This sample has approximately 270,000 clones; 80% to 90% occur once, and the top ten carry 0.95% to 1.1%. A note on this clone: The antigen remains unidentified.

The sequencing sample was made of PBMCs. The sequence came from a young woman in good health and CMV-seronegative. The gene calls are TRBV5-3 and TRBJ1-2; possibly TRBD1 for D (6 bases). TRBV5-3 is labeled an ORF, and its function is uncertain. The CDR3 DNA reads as TGTGCCAGAAGCTTGGCCAAGAGGGGGTCCCCCTATGGCTACACCTTC. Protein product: CARSLAKRGSPYGYTF.